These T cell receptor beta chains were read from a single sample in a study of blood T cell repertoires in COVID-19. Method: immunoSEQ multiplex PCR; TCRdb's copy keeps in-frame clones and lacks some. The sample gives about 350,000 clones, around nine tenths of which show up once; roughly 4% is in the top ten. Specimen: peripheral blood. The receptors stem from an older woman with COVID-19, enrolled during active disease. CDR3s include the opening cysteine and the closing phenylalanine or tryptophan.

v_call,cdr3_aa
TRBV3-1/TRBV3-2,CASSRRGGGTDTQYF
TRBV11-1,CASSAGQKNTEAFF
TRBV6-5,CASSWDRQNYGYTF
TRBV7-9,CAALSRTGAGNTIYF
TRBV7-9,CASSFGQLNTEAFF
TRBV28,CASSLGGAGFNQPQHF
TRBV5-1,CASEPTGTSSTDTQYF
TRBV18,CASSPTGGVETQYF
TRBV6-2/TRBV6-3,CASSPRMNSNQPQHF
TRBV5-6,CASSPRRPNEKLFF
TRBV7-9,CASSSGLDGYTF
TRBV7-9,CASSLGGTALTYGYTF
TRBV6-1,CASSVARRSGSGNTIYF
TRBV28,CASSTNLDTQYF
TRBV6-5,CASSYLGQSGYTF
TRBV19,CASSGGPGATNEKLFF
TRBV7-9,CASTAPEEAYQETQYF